This TCR beta chain was retrieved from a study of graft-versus-host responses after intestinal transplantation. Study-level background: All recipients got anti-thymocyte globulin induction, then tacrolimus and steroids for 3 to 4 years.

To note about this clone: Antigen specificity is unknown.

Study-level findings and limits: Investigators detected GvH clones in recipient marrow, with some emerging earlier in ileum or blood. In patients with graft-donor T cell macrochimerism, allograft graft-versus-host to host-versus-graft clonal ratios were high. Early declines in HvG clones that occurred post-transplant were associated with peak circulating GvH clone levels.

The data were produced by immunoSEQ multiplex PCR, yet TCRdb's version contains in-frame clones alone and is incomplete. The repertoire holds around 23,000 clones, with over 90% as singletons. The V and J ends lost 0 bases and 10 bases, in that order; junction bases with no gene match: 19. CDR1 is MGHRA, CDR2 YSYEKL, per germline. This CDR3 has 18 residues. V usage is TRBV4-1 and J usage is TRBJ2-5; 8 bases line up with TRBD1. This receptor was identified in a human patient who received an intestinal transplant, so some T cells may come from the graft donor. The source material was PBMCs, sampled 18 days after transplant. CDR3 in amino acids: CASSQDHWRETGAEGQYF. CDR3 bases: TGCGCCAGCAGCCAAGATCATTGGAGGGAGACAGGGGCGGAGGGCCAGTACTTC.